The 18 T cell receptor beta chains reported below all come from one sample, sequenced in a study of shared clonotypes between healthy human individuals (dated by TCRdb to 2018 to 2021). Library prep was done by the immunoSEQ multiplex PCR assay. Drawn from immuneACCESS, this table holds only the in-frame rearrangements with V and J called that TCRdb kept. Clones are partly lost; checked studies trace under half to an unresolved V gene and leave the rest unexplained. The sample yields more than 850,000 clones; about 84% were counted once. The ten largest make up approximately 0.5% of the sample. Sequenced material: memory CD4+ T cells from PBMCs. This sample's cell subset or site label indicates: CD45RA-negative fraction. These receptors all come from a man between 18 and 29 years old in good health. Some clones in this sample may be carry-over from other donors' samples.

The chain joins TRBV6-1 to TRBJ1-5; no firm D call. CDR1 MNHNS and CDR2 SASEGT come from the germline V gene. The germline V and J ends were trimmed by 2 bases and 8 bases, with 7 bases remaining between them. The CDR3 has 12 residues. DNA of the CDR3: TGTGCCAGCAGTGAATTCTTTGAGCCCCAGCATTTT. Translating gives CASSEFFEPQHF.

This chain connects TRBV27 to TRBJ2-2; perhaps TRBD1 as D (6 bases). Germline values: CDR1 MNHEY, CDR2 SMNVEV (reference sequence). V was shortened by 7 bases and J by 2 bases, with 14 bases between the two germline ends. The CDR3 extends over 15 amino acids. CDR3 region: CASTPGTLNTGELFF. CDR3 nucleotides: TGTGCCAGCACCCCCGGGACACTTAACACCGGGGAGCTGTTTTTT.

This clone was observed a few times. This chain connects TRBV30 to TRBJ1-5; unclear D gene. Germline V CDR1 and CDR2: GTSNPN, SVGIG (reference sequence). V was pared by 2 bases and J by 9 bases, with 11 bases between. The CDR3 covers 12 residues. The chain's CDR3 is CAWSSGRRPQHF. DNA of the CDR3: TGTGCCTGGAGTTCCGGGCGCAGGCCCCAGCATTTT.

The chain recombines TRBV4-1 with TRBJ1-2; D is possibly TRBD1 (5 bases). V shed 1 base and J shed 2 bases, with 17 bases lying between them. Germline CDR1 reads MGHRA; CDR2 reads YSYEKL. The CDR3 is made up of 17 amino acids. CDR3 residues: CASSQAKNQAGNYGYTF. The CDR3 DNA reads TGCGCCAGCAGCCAAGCCAAAAATCAGGCAGGGAACTATGGCTACACCTTC.

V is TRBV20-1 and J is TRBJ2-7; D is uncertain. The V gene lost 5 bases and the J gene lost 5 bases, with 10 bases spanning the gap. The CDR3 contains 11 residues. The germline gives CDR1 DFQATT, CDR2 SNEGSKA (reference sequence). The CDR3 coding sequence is TGCAGTGCTCTCCGGACGGACGAGCAGTACTTC. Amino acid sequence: CSALRTDEQYF.

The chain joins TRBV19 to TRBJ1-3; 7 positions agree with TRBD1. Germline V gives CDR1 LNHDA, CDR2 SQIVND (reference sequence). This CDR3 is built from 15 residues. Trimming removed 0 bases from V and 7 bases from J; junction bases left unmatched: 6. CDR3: CASSIDPDRRNTIYF. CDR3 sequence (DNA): TGTGCCAGTAGTATAGACCCGGACAGGAGGAACACCATATATTTT. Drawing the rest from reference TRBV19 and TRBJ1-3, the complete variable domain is DGGITQSPKYLFRKEGQNVTLSCEQNLNHDAMYWYRQDPGQGLRLIYYSQIVNDFQKGDIAEGYSVSREKKESFPLTVTSAQKNPTAFYLCASSIDPDRRNTIYFGEGSWLTVV.

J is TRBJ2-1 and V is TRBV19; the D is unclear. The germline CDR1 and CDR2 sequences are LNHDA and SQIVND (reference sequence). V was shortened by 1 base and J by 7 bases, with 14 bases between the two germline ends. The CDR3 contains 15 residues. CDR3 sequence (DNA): TGTGCCAGTAGTATAGCGGAAAAGGGCAGGAATGAGCAGTTCTTC. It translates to CASSIAEKGRNEQFF.

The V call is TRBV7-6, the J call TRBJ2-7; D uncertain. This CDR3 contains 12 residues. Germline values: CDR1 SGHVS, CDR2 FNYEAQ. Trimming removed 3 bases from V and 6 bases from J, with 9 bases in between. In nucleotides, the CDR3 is TGTGCCAGCAGCTTTGGAAAGGGCGAGCAGTACTTC. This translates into CASSFGKGEQYF.

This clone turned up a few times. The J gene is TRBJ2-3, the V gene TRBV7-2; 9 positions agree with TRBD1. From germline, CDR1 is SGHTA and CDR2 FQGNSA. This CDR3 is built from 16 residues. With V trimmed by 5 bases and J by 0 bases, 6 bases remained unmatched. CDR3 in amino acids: CASSQRGTGSTDTQYF. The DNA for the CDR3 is TGTGCCAGCAGCCAAAGGGGGACAGGGAGCACAGATACGCAGTATTTT.

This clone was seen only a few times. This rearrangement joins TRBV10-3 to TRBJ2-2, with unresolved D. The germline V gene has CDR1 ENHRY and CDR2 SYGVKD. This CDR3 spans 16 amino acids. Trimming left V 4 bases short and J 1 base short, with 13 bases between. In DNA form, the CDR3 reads TGTGCCATCAGTGTGAGGCTTCCCCAGAACACCGGGGAGCTGTTTTTT. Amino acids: CAISVRLPQNTGELFF.

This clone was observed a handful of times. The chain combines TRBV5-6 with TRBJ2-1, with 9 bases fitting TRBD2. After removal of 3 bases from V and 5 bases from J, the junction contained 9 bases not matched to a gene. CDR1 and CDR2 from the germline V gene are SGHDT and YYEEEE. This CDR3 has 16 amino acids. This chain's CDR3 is CASSSTGTSRDNEQFF. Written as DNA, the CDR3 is TGTGCCAGCAGCTCTACCGGGACTAGCAGAGACAATGAGCAGTTCTTC.

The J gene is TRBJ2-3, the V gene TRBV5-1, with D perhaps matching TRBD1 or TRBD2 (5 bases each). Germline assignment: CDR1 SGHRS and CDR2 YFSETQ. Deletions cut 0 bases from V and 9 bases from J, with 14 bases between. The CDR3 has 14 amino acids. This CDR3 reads CASSLAPGRETQYF. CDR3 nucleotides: TGCGCCAGCAGCTTGGCCCCGGGACGAGAAACGCAGTATTTT.

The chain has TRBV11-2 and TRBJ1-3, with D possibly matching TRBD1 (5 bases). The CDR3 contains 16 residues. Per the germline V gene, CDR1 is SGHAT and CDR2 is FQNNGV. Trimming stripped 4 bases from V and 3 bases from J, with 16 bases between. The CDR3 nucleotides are TGTGCCAGCAGCTCACTCACGACAGTCGGTGGAAACACCATATATTTT. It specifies CASSSLTTVGGNTIYF.

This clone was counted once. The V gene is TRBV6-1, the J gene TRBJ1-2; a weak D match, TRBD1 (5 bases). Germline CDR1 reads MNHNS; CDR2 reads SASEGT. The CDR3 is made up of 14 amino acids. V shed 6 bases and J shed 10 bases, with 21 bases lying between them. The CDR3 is CASSQPGGDVTYTF. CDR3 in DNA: TGTGCCAGCAGCCAGCCCGGGGGGGATGTTACCTACACCTTC.

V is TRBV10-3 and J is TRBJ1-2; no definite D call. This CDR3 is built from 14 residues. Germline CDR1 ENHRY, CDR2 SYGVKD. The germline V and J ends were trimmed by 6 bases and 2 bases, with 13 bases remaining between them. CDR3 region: CAISAPTGNYGYTF. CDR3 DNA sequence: TGTGCCATCAGCGCCCCGACGGGAAACTATGGCTACACCTTC.

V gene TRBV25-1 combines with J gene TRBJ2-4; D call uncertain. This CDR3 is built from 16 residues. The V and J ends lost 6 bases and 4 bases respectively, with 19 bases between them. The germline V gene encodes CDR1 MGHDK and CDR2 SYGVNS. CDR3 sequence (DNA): TGTGCCAGCAGGGGCCATAGTGGCGGAAAGAAAAACATTCAGTACTTC. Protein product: CASRGHSGGKKNIQYF.

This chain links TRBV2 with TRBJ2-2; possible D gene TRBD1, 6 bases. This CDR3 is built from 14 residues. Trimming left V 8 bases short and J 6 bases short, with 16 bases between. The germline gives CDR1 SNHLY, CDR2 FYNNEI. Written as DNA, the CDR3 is TGTGCCAGCCGAGGCCAAGGGGGACCCGGGGAGCTGTTTTTT. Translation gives CASRGQGGPGELFF.

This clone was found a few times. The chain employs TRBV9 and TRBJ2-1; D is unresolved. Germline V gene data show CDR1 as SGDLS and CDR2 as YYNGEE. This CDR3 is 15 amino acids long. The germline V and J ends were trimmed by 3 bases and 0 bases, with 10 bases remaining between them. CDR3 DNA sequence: TGTGCCAGCAGCGCCGTCCCCAACTCCTACAATGAGCAGTTCTTC. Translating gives CASSAVPNSYNEQFF.